This TCR beta chain emerged from a study of blood T cell repertoires in COVID-19. This table comes from immunoSEQ multiplex PCR, and its TCRdb copy is limited to in-frame clones, with some not included. The repertoire has 170,000 or so clones, under 85% of them found once; the top ten carry 7.6%. The source material was peripheral blood. This TCR was sampled from a woman aged 70-85 years with COVID-19, enrolled during active disease.

In DNA, the CDR3 is TGTGCAAGTCGCTTGATTGGTACACTTACCGGGGGCAATCAGCCCCAGCATTTT. It specifies CASRLIGTLTGGNQPQHF. J is TRBJ1-5 and V is TRBV12-2. TRBV12-2 has pseudogene status. There are 18 residues in the CDR3.